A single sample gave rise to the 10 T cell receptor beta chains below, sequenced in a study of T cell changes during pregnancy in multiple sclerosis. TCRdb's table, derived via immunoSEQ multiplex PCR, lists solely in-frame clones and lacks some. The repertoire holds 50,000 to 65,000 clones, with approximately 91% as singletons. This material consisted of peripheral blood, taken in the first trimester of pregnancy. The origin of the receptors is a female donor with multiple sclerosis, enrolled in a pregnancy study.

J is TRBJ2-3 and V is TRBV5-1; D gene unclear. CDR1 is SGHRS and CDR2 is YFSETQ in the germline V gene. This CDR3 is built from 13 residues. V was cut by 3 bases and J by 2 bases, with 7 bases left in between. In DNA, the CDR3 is TGCGCCAGCAGCTCCCTAGACACAGATACGCAGTATTTT. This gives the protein CASSSLDTDTQYF.

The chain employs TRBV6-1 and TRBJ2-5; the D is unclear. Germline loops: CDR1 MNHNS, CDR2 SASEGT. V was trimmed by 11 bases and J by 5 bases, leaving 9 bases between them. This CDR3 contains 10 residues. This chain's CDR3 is CAATEETQYF. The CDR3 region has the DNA TGTGCCGCAACCGAGGAGACCCAGTACTTC.

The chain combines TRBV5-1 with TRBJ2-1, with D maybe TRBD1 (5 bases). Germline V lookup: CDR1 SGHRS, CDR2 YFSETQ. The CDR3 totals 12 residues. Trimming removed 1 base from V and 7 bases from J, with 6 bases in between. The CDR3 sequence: CASSLKGNEQFF. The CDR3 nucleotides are TGCGCCAGCAGCTTGAAGGGGAATGAGCAGTTCTTC.

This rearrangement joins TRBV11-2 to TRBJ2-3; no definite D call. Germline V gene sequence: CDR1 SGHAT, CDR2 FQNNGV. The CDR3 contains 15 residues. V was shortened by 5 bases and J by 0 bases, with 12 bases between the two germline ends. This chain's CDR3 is CASSTLFSSTDTQYF. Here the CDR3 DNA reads TGTGCCAGCAGCACTCTATTTAGCAGCACAGATACGCAGTATTTT.

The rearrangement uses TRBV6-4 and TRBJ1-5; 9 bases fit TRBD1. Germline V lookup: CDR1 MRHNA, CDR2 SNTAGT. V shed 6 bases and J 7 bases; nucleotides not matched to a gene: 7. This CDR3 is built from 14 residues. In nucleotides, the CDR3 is TGTGCCAGCAGCCCGGGACAGGGAGAACAGCCCCAGCATTTT. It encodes CASSPGQGEQPQHF.

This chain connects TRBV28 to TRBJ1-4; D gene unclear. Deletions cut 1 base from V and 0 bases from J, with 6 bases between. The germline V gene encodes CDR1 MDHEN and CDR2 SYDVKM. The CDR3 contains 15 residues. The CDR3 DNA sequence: TGTGCCAGCAGTTTATCCAGTGCAACTAATGAAAAACTGTTTTTT. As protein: CASSLSSATNEKLFF.

The CDR3 DNA is TGTGCCTGGAACAGGAGGAACACTGAAGCTTTCTTT. This gives the protein CAWNRRNTEAFF. This sequence joins TRBV30 and TRBJ1-1; D might be TRBD1 (5 bases). The V end was cut by 4 bases, the J end by 1 base, with 7 bases between. Germline V lookup: CDR1 GTSNPN, CDR2 SVGIG (reference sequence). The CDR3 has 12 amino acids.

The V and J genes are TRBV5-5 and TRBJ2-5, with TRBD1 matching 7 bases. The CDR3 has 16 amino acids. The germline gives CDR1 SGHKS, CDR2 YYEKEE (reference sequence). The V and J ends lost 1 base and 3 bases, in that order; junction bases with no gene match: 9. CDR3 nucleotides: TGTGCCAGCAGCTTGCGGGGACAGCCTTTTGAAGAGACCCAGTACTTC. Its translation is CASSLRGQPFEETQYF.

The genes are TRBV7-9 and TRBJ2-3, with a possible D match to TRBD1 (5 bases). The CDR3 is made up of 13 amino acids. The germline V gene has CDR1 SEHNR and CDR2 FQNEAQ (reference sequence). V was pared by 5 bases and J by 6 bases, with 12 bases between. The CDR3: CASSPTGPDTQYF. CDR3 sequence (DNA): TGTGCCAGCAGCCCAACAGGACCCGATACGCAGTATTTT.

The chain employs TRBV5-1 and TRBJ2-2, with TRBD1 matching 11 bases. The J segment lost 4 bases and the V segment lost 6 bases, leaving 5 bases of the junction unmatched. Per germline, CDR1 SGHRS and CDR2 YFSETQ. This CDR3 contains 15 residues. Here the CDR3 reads CASTRDRGITGELFF. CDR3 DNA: TGCGCCAGCACCCGGGACAGGGGGATCACCGGGGAGCTGTTTTTT.